A single T cell receptor beta chain is shown here with its context. As yet, its antigen is unknown. This record comes from a study of vaccination and CD4 T cells after COVID-19. Treatment defined: 10-day PBMC culture with coronavirus spike peptide pools or control peptides (ViraFEST assay). ViraFEST relied on peptide pools to expand antigen-specific T cells; the TCRs were sequenced afterward. At days 3 and 7, half the medium was exchanged for fresh IL-2 medium. With the Oncomine TCR Beta short-read assay, DNA from cultured CD4+ T cells was sequenced. Genomic DNA was extracted from cultured CD4+ T cells. TCRdb recomputed calls from the PCR reads with MiXCR, one row per CDR3 protein. The sample yields 19,000 or so distinct CDR3 sequences, around four fifths seen once. The sequenced sample was CD4+ T cells from blood, cultured in vitro, obtained after SARS-CoV-2 vaccination. The clonotype was recovered from a human donor who received a COVID-19 vaccine.

The CDR3: CSAGTRDRAWDTEAFF. The DNA of the CDR3 is TGCAGTGCTGGTACACGGGACAGGGCATGGGACACTGAAGCTTTCTTT. V and J are TRBV20-1 and TRBJ1-1; 9 bases agree with TRBD1. The CDR3 length is 16 residues. Trimming took 5 bases from V and 3 from J; bases not matched to a gene: 13. The germline V gene has CDR1 DFQATT and CDR2 SNEGSKA (reference sequence).